Listed below are T cell receptor beta chains from one sample, sequenced in a study of shared clonotypes between healthy human individuals. Repertoires were generated with immunoSEQ multiplex PCR, while TCRdb's copy carries only in-frame clones and drops some. Here the sample spans around 2,000,000 clones, about 95% being singletons. Sequencing was performed on naive CD8+ T cells sorted from blood. Receptor source: a man between 18 and 35 years old in good health. Both conserved end residues are part of each CDR3. The D gene is left open where the match is weak. The listing skips clone size in some rows; elsewhere it reads once, few, many or a size class.

-	-	16	TRBV4-3	TRBJ1-1	CASSQDMGSWGTEAFF	TGCGCCAGCAGCCAAGATATGGGGAGTTGGGGAACTGAAGCTTTCTTT
few	-	14	TRBV9	TRBJ2-5	CASSVGGSQETQYF	TGTGCCAGCAGCGTAGGCGGCAGCCAAGAGACCCAGTACTTC
-	TRBD2	17	TRBV4-1	TRBJ2-1	CASSQEPPSGRAGEQFF	TGCGCCAGCAGCCAAGAACCTCCTAGCGGGAGGGCCGGTGAGCAGTTCTTC
-	-	16	TRBV30	TRBJ2-2	CAWSVLPVGGAGELFF	TGTGCCTGGAGTGTACTCCCTGTGGGGGGCGCCGGGGAGCTGTTTTTT
-	-	19	TRBV27	TRBJ1-5	CASSLYDRGGSPGYQPQHF	TGTGCCAGCAGTTTATATGATCGGGGGGGCTCGCCGGGTTATCAGCCCCAGCATTTT
once	-	11	TRBV20-1	TRBJ2-2	CSAKKSGELFF	TGCAGTGCTAAAAAGTCCGGGGAGCTGTTTTTT
-	-	13	TRBV11-2	TRBJ1-5	CASSLDPGQPQHF	TGTGCCAGCAGCTTAGATCCGGGTCAGCCCCAGCATTTT
-	TRBD1	14	TRBV6-1	TRBJ1-5	CASTPDRSDQPQHF	TGTGCCAGCACCCCGGACAGGTCAGATCAGCCCCAGCATTTT
once	-	13	TRBV19	TRBJ2-3	CASSTHGTDTQYF	TGTGCCAGTAGCACCCATGGGACAGATACGCAGTATTTT
-	-	12	TRBV29-1	TRBJ2-7	CSVESQGYEQYF	TGCAGCGTTGAATCCCAGGGCTACGAGCAGTACTTC
-	-	17	TRBV7-9	TRBJ2-1	CASSLEGTESSYNEQFF	TGTGCCAGCAGCCTAGAGGGGACCGAGAGCTCCTACAATGAGCAGTTCTTC
-	-	11	TRBV28	TRBJ2-5	CASSFLETQYF	TGTGCCAGCAGTTTTCTAGAGACCCAGTACTTC
-	-	15	TRBV4-1	TRBJ2-7	CASSHRQANAYEQYF	TGCGCCAGCAGCCACCGACAGGCGAATGCCTACGAGCAGTACTTC
-	-	16	TRBV28	TRBJ1-4	CASSLSQGGSNEKLFF	TGTGCCAGCAGTTTGTCGCAGGGAGGGAGCAATGAAAAACTGTTTTTT
-	-	13	TRBV30	TRBJ2-7	CAWSLSPPSEQYF	TGTGCCTGGAGTTTAAGCCCTCCAAGCGAGCAGTACTTC
-	-	15	TRBV7-9	TRBJ2-7	CASSLSPTGSYEQYF	TGTGCCAGCAGCTTAAGCCCGACAGGTTCCTACGAGCAGTACTTC
-	TRBD2	17	TRBV5-1	TRBJ2-1	CASSPGLAGVLYNEQFF	TGCGCCAGCAGCCCGGGACTAGCGGGAGTTTTGTACAATGAGCAGTTCTTC
-	-	14	TRBV23-1	TRBJ1-2	CASSQLGGTGGYTF	TGCGCCAGCAGTCAACTTGGCGGGACGGGGGGCTACACCTTC
-	-	17	TRBV25-1	TRBJ2-1	CASGDQGRGVSYNEQFF	TGTGCCAGCGGAGATCAGGGGCGCGGGGTGTCCTACAATGAGCAGTTCTTC
-	-	15	TRBV7-9	TRBJ2-6	CASSPPDSGANVLTF	TGTGCCAGCAGCCCCCCGGACTCTGGGGCCAACGTCCTGACTTTC
-	-	13	TRBV28	TRBJ1-5	CASSFAGPEPQHF	TGTGCCAGCAGTTTTGCAGGACCGGAGCCCCAGCATTTT
-	-	13	TRBV5-1	TRBJ2-7	CASSLAGSYEQYF	TGCGCCAGCAGCTTGGCAGGATCCTACGAGCAGTACTTC
-	-	17	TRBV28	TRBJ2-7	CASSLGAEGHHSYEQYF	TGTGCCAGCAGTCTGGGGGCCGAGGGGCACCACTCCTACGAGCAGTACTTC
-	-	13	TRBV6-5	TRBJ2-5	CASSYGGEETQYF	TGTGCCAGCAGTTACGGGGGAGAAGAGACCCAGTACTTC
-	TRBD2	17	TRBV15	TRBJ2-3	CATSSERGTSSTDTQYF	TGTGCCACCAGCAGCGAAAGGGGGACTAGTAGCACAGATACGCAGTATTTT
-	TRBD2	15	TRBV7-3	TRBJ2-3	CASSLIRGGRDTQYF	TGTGCCAGCAGCTTAATACGGGGGGGTCGAGATACGCAGTATTTT
-	-	15	TRBV4-3	TRBJ2-5	CASSPSSGQQETQYF	TGCGCCAGCAGCCCCAGTAGCGGACAGCAAGAGACCCAGTACTTC
-	TRBD2	14	TRBV11-3	TRBJ2-1	CASSRLANGNEQFF	TGTGCCAGCAGCCGACTAGCTAATGGGAATGAGCAGTTCTTC
once	TRBD2	18	TRBV28	TRBJ2-6	CASSYDGEGLSGANVLTF	TGTGCCAGCAGCTACGATGGGGAGGGGCTTTCTGGGGCCAACGTCCTGACTTTC
-	-	11	TRBV5-6	TRBJ2-5	CASSSRETQYF	TGTGCCAGCAGCTCCCGGGAGACCCAGTACTTC
-	-	15	TRBV15	TRBJ2-3	CATRENINGPDTQYF	TGTGCCACCAGGGAGAATATTAACGGGCCAGATACGCAGTATTTT
-	-	15	TRBV27	TRBJ2-7	CASTTVGGPADEQYF	TGTGCCAGTACGACGGTGGGGGGGCCTGCGGACGAGCAGTACTTC
-	-	15	TRBV11-2	TRBJ2-2	CASSLWTANTGELFF	TGTGCCAGCAGCCTGTGGACAGCGAACACCGGGGAGCTGTTTTTT
-	TRBD2	15	TRBV10-1	TRBJ2-1	CASSEGLAGRWVQFF	TGCGCCAGCAGTGAAGGACTAGCGGGGCGATGGGTGCAGTTCTTC
-	-	15	TRBV7-9	TRBJ1-2	CASSSTGELNYGYTF	TGTGCCAGCAGCTCGACAGGCGAACTTAACTATGGCTACACCTTC
once	-	16	TRBV15	TRBJ2-1	CATSRGAQHTYNEQFF	TGTGCCACCAGCCGAGGCGCGCAGCATACCTACAATGAGCAGTTCTTC
-	-	15	TRBV2	TRBJ2-7	CASSEAQLTNIGQYF	TGTGCCAGCAGTGAAGCGCAGCTTACTAATATAGGGCAGTACTTC
once	-	12	TRBV11-2	TRBJ2-5	CATGQTRETQYF	TGTGCCACCGGACAGACGAGAGAGACCCAGTACTTC
-	TRBD2	15	TRBV5-6	TRBJ2-7	CASCLLAGEAYEQYF	TGTGCCAGCTGTCTTTTAGCGGGAGAGGCCTACGAGCAGTACTTC
-	TRBD2	16	TRBV7-9	TRBJ2-3	CASSPVTSLNTDTQYF	TGTGCCAGCAGCCCTGTGACTAGCCTTAACACAGATACGCAGTATTTT
-	-	14	TRBV7-2	TRBJ2-7	CASSHDLGAYEQYF	TGTGCCAGCAGCCATGATTTAGGGGCCTACGAGCAGTACTTC
-	-	13	TRBV6-5	TRBJ1-1	CASSYGGGTEAFF	TGTGCCAGCAGCTATGGGGGGGGGACTGAAGCTTTCTTT
-	-	13	TRBV5-1	TRBJ2-7	CASSDGSSYEQYF	TGCGCCAGCAGCGACGGGTCCTCCTACGAGCAGTACTTC
few	-	13	TRBV5-5	TRBJ1-1	CASSLGGGTEAFF	TGTGCCAGCAGCTTGGGGGGAGGCACTGAAGCTTTCTTT
-	TRBD2	16	TRBV7-6	TRBJ2-7	CASSPWLAGGSYEQYF	TGTGCCAGCAGCCCGTGGCTAGCGGGGGGTTCCTACGAGCAGTACTTC
-	TRBD1	15	TRBV11-2	TRBJ2-3	CASMRTGTSTDTQYF	TGTGCCAGCATGCGGACAGGGACAAGCACAGATACGCAGTATTTT